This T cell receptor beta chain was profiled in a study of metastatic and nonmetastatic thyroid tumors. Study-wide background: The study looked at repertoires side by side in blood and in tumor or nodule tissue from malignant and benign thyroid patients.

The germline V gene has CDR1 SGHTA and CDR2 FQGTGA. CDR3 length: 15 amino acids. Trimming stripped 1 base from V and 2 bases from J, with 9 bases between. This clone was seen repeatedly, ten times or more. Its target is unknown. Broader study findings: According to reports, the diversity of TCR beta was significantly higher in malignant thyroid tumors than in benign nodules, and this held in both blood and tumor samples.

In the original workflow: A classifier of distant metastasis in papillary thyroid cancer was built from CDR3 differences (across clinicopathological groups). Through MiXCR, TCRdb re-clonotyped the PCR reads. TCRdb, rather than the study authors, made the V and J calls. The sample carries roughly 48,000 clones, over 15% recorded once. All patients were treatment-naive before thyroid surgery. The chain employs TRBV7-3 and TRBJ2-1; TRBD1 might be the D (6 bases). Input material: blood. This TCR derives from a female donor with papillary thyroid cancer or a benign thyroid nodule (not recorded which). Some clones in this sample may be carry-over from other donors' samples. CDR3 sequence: CASSLRDTTYNEQFF. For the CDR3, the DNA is TGTGCCAGCAGCTTAAGGGACACAACCTACAATGAGCAGTTCTTC. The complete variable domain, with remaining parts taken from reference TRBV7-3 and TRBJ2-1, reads GAGVSQTPSNKVTEKGKYVELRCDPISGHTALYWYRQSLGQGPEFLIYFQGTGAADDSGLPNDRFFAVRPEGSVSTLKIQRTERGDSAVYLCASSLRDTTYNEQFFGPGTRLTVL.